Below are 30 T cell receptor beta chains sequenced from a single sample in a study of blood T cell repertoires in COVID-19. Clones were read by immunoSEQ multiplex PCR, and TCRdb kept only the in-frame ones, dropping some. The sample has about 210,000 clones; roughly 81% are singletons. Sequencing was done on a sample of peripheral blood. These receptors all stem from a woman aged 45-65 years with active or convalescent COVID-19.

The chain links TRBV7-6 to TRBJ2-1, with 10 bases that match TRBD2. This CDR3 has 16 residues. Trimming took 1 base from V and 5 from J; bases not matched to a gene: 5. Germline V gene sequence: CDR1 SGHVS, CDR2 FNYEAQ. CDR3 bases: TGTGCCAGCAGCTTAGGGCTAGCGGGGGTTAACAATGAGCAGTTCTTC. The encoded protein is CASSLGLAGVNNEQFF. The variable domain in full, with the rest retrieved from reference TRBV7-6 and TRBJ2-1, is GAGVSQSPRYKVTKRGQDVALRCDPISGHVSLYWYRQALGQGPEFLTYFNYEAQQDKSGLPNDRFSAERPEGSISTLTIQRTEQRDSAMYRCASSLGLAGVNNEQFFGPGTRLTVL.

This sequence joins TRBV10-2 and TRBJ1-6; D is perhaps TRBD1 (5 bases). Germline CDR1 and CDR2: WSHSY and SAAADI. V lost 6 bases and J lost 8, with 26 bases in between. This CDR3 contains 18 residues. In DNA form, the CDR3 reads TGCGCCAGCAGGAATACGGTCTTCGGGGGGACTGGTTATTCACCCCTCCACTTT. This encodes CASRNTVFGGTGYSPLHF.

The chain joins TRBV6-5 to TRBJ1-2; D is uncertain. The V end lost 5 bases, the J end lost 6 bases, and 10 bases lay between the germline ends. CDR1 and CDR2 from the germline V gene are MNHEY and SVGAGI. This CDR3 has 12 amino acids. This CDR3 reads CASSPVLNGYTF. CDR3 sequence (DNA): TGTGCCAGCAGTCCCGTTCTTAATGGCTACACCTTC.

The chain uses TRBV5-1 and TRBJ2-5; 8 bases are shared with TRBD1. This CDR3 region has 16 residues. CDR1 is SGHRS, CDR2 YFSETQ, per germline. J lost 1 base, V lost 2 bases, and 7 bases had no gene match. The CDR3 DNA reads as TGCGCCAGCAGCTTCAGACAGGGGACCCTCCAAGAGACCCAGTACTTC. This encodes CASSFRQGTLQETQYF.

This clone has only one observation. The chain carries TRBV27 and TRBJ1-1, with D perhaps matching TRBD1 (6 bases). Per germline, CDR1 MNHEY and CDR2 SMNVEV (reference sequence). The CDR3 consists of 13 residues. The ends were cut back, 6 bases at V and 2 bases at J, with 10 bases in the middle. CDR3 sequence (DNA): TGTGCCAGCAGACGGACAGTCAACACTGAAGCTTTCTTT. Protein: CASRRTVNTEAFF.

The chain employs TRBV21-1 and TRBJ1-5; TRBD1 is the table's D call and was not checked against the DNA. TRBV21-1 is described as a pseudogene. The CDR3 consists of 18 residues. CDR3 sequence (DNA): TGTGCCAGCAGCAGCCATGGGACAGGGGGTTTCTACAATCAGCCCCAGCATTTT. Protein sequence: CASSSHGTGGFYNQPQHF.

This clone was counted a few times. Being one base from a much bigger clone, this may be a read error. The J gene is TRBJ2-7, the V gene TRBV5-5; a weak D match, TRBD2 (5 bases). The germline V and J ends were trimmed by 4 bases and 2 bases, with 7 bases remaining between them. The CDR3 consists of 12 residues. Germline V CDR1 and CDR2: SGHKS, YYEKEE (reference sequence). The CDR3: CASSTGTYEQYF. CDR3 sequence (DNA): TGTGCCAGCAGCACCGGGACCTACGAGCAGTACTTC.

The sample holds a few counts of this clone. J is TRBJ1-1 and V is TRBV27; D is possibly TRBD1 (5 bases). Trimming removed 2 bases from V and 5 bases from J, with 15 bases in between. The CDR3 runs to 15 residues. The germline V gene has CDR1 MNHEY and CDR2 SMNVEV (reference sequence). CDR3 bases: TGTGCCAGCAGTTTAGAGCAGGGCGGCCGAACTGAAGCTTTCTTT. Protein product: CASSLEQGGRTEAFF.

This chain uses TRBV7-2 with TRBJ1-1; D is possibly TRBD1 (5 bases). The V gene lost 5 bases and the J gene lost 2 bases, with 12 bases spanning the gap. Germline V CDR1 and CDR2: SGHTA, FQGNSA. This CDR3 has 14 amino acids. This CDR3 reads CASSPVGRNTEAFF. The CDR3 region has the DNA TGTGCCAGCAGCCCCGTGGGGCGTAACACTGAAGCTTTCTTT.

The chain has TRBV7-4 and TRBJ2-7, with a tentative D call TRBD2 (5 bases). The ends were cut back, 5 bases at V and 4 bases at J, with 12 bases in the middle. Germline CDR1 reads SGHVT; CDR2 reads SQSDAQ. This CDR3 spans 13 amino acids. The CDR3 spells CASSTDREYEQYV. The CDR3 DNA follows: TGTGCCAGCAGCACGGACCGGGAATACGAGCAGTACGTC.

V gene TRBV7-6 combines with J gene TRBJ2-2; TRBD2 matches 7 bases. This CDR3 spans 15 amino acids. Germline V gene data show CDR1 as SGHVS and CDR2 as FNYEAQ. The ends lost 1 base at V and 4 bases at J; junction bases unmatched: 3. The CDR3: CASSLGWEGTGELFF. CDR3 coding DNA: TGTGCCAGCAGCTTAGGTTGGGAGGGCACCGGGGAGCTGTTTTTT.

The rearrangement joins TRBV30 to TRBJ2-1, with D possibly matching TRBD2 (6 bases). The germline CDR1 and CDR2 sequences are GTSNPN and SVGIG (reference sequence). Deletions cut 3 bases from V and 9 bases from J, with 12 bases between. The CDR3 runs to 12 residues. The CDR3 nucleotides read TGTGCCTGGAGACGCTACGGGGGTGAGCAGTTCTTC. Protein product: CAWRRYGGEQFF.

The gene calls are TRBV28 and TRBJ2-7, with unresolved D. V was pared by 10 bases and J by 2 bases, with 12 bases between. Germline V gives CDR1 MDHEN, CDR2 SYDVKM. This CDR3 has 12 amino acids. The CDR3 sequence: CATVAAAYEQYF. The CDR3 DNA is TGTGCCACCGTGGCCGCCGCCTACGAGCAGTACTTC.

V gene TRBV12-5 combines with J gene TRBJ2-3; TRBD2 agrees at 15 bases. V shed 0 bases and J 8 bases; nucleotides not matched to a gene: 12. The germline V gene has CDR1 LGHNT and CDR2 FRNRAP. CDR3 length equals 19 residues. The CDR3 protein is CASGLVQTGLAGGPGTQYF. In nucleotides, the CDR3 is TGTGCTAGTGGTTTGGTACAAACCGGACTAGCGGGGGGGCCCGGTACGCAGTATTTT.

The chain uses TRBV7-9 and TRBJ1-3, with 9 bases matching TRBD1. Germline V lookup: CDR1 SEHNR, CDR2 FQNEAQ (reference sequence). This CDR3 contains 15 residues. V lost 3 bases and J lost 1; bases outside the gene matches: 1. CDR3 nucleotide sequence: TGTGCCAGCAGCTTGGGACAGGGTTCTGGAAACACCATATATTTT. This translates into CASSLGQGSGNTIYF.

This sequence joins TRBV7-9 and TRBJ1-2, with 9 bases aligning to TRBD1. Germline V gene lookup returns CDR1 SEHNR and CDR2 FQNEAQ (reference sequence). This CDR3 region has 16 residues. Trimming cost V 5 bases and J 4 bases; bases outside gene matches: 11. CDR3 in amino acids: CASSEDYRGHGYGYTF. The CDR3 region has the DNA TGTGCCAGCAGCGAGGACTACAGGGGGCATGGCTATGGCTACACCTTC.

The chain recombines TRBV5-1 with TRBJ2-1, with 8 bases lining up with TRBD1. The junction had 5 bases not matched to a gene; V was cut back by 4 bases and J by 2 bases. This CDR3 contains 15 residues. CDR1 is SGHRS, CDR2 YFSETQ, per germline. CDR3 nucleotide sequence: TGCGCCAGCAGCCTGGGACAGGTCGCCTACAATGAGCAGTTCTTC. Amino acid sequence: CASSLGQVAYNEQFF.

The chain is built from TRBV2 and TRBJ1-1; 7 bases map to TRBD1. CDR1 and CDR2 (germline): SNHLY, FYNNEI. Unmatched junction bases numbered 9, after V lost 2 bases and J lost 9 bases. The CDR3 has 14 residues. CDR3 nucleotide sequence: TGTGCCAGCAGTGAAATGGTGGGGACAGAGAAAGCTTTCTTT. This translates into CASSEMVGTEKAFF.

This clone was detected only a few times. This CDR3 is CASSLVEGSPLHF. The CDR3 nucleotides read TGTGCCAGCAGCTTAGTTGAGGGTTCACCCCTCCACTTT. This sequence joins TRBV7-7 and TRBJ1-6; D gene unclear. Per germline, CDR1 SSHAT and CDR2 FNYEAQ (reference sequence). The V gene lost 1 base and the J gene lost 9 bases, with 7 bases spanning the gap. The CDR3 length is 13 residues.

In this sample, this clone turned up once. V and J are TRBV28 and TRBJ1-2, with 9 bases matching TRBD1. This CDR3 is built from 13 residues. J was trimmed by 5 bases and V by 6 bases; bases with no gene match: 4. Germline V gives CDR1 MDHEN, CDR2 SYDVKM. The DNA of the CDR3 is TGTGCCAGCAGGGTCGGGACAGGGTATGGCTACACCTTC. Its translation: CASRVGTGYGYTF.

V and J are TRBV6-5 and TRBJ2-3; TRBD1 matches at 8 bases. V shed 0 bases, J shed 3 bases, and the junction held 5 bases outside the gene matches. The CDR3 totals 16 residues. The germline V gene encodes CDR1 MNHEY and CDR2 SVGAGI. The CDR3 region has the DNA TGTGCCAGCAGTTACTCCATAACAGGGGGTACAGATACGCAGTATTTT. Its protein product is CASSYSITGGTDTQYF.

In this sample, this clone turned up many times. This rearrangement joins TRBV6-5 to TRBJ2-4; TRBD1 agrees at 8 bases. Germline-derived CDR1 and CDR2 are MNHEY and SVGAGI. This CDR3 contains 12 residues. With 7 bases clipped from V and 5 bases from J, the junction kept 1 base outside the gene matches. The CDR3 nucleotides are TGTGCCAGCAAGGGACAGGAAAACATTCAGTACTTC. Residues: CASKGQENIQYF.

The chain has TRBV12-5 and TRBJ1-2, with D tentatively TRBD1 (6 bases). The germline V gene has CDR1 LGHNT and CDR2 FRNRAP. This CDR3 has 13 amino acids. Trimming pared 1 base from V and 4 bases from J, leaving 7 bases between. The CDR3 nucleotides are TGTGCTAGTGGTTTGGGGACAGTCTATGGCTACACCTTC. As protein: CASGLGTVYGYTF.

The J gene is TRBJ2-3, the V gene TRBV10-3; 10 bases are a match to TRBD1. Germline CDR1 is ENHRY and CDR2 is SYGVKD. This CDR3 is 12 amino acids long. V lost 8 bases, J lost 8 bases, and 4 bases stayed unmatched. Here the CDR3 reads CAIGTGEGTQYF. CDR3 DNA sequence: TGTGCCATCGGGACAGGGGAAGGTACGCAGTATTTT.

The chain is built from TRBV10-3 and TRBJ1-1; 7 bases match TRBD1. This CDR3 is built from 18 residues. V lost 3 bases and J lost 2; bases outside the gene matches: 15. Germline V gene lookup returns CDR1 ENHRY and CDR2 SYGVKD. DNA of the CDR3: TGTGCCATCAGTGATCTAATGCTAGGCGGGACAGCAAACACTGAAGCTTTCTTT. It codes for CAISDLMLGGTANTEAFF.

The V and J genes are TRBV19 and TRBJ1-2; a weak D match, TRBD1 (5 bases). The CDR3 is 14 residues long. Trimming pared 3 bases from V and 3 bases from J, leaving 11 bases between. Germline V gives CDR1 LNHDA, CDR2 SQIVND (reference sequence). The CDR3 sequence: CASSIQAGDYGYTF. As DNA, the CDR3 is TGTGCCAGTAGTATTCAGGCGGGGGACTATGGCTACACCTTC.

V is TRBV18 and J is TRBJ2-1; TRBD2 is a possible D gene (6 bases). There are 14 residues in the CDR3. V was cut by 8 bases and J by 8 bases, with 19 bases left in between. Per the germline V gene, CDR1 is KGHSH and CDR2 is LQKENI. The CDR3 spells CASTPGLGVDEQFF. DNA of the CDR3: TGTGCCAGCACCCCGGGACTGGGCGTCGATGAGCAGTTCTTC.

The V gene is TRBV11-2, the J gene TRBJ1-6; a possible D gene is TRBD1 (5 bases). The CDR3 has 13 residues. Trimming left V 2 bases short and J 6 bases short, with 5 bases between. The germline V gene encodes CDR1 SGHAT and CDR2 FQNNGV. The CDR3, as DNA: TGTGCCAGCAGCTTACAGGGTAATTCACCCCTCCACTTT. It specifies CASSLQGNSPLHF.

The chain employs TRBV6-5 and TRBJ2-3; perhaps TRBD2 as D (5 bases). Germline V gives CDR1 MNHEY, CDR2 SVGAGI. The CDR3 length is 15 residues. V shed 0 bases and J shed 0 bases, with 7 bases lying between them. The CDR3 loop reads CASSYSRTSTDTQYF. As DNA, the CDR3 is TGTGCCAGCAGTTACTCTCGGACTAGCACAGATACGCAGTATTTT.

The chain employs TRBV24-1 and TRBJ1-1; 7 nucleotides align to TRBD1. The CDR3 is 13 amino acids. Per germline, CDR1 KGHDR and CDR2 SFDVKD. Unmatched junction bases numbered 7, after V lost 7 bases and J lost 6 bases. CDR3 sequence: CATRDRLGPEAFF. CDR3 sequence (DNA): TGTGCCACCAGGGACAGGTTAGGGCCTGAAGCTTTCTTT.